Described below is a single TCR beta chain sequence and its context. The V and J ends lost 1 base and 8 bases respectively, with 8 bases between them. CDR1 MNHNS and CDR2 SASEGT come from the germline V gene. The CDR3 spans 12 residues. These data originate in a study of blood T cell repertoires in COVID-19. Study-level information: Acute and convalescent COVID-19 samples came from the United States, Italy and Spain. PBMCs, B-cell-depleted T cells, or T cells were the source of the cDNA or gDNA that made up the material.

In the study's own analysis: Reference gene primers were amplified, and this amplification served to estimate nucleated cell counts. Method: immunoSEQ multiplex PCR; TCRdb's copy keeps in-frame clones and lacks some. That table supplies the V and J calls and clone size; D and trimming were determined from the DNA. The table lists about 250,000 clones, 85% to 95% of them singletons, with roughly 0.79% in the top ten. Recruited during active infection, patients (from Seattle) were subsequently followed longitudinally. The chain couples TRBV6-1 to TRBJ1-1; D ambiguous. This receptor was taken from a man younger than 45 with COVID-19, enrolled during active disease. The source material was peripheral blood. CDR3 sequence: CASSEGASEAFF. CDR3 DNA: TGTGCCAGCAGTGAAGGGGCCAGCGAAGCTTTCTTT.